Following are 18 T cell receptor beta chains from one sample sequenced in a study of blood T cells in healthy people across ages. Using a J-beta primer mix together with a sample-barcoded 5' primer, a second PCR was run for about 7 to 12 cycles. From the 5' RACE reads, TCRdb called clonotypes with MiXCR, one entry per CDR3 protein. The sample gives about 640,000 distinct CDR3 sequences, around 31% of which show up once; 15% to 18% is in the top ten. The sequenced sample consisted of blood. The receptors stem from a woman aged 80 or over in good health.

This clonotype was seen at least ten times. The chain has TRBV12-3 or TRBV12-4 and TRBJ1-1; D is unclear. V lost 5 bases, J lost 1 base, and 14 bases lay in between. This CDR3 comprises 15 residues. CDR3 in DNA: TGTGCCAGCAGTCCGATATCAACAGAGAACACTGAAGCTTTCTTT. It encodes CASSPISTENTEAFF.

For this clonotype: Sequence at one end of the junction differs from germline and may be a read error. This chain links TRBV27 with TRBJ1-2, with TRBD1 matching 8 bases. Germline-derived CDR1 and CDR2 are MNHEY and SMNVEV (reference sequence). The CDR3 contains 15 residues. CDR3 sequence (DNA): TGTGCCGGCAGTTTATATCTAGGACAGGGAAACGGCTACACCTTC. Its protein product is CAGSLYLGQGNGYTF.

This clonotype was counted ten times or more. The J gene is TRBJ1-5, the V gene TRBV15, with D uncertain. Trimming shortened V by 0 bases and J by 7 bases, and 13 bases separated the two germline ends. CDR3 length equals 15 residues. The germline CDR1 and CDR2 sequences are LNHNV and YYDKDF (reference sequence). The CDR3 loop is CATSRDRMGGQPQHF. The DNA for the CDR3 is TGTGCCACCAGCAGAGACCGGATGGGTGGCCAGCCCCAGCATTTT.

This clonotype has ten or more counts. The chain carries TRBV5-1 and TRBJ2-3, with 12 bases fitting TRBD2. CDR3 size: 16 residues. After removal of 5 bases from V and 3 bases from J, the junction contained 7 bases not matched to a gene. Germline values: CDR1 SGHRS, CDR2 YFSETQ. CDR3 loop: CASRLPSGGGTDTQYF. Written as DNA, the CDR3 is TGCGCCAGCAGGCTCCCTAGCGGGGGGGGAACAGATACGCAGTATTTT. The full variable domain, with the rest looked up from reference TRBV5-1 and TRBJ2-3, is KAGVTQTPRYLIKTRGQQVTLSCSPISGHRSVSWYQQTPGQGLQFLFEYFSETQRNKGNFPGRFSGRQFSNSRSEMNVSTLELGDSALYLCASRLPSGGGTDTQYFGPGTRLTVL.

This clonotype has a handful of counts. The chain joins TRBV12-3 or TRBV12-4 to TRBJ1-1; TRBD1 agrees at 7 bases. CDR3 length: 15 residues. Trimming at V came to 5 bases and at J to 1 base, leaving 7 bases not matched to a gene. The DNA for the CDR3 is TGTGCCAGCAGTGTGAACAGGGGAAAGAACACTGAAGCTTTCTTT. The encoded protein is CASSVNRGKNTEAFF.

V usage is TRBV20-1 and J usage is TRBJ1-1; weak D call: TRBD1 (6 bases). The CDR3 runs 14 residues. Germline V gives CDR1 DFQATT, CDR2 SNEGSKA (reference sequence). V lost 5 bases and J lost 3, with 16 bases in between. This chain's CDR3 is CSARFAGGYTEAFF. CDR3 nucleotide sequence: TGCAGTGCTCGTTTCGCCGGGGGCTACACTGAAGCTTTCTTT.

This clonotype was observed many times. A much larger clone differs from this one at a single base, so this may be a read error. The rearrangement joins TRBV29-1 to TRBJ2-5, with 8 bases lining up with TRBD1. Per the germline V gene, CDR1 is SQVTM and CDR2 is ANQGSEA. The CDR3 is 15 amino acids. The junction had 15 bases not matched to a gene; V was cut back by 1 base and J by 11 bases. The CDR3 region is CSVEAGQGFYNEQYF. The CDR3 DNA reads TGCAGCGTTGAAGCCGGACAGGGATTTTACAATGAGCAGTACTTC.

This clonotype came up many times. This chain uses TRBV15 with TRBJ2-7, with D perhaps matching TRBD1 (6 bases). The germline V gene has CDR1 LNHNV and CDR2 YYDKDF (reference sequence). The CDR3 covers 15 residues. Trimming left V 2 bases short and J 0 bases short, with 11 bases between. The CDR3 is CATSRPGHSSYEQYF. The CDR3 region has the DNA TGTGCCACCAGCAGACCGGGACACAGCTCCTACGAGCAGTACTTC. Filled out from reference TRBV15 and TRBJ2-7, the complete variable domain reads DAMVIQNPRYQVTQFGKPVTLSCSQTLNHNVMYWYQQKSSQAPKLLFHYYDKDFNNEADTPDNFQSRRPNTSFCFLDIRSPGLGDTAMYLCATSRPGHSSYEQYFGPGTRLTVT.

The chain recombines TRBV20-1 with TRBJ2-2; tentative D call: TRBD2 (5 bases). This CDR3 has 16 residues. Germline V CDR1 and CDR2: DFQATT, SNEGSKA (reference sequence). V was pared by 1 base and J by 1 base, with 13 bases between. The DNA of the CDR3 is TGCAGTGCTAGAGCAGAGGGTCAGGAGAACACCGGGGAGCTGTTTTTT. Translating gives CSARAEGQENTGELFF.

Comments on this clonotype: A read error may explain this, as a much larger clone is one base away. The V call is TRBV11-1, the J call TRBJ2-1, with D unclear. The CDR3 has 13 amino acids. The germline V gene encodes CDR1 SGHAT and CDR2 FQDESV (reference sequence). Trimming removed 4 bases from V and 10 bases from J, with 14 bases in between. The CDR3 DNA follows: TGTGCCAGCAGCTCGCGCCAAGGTGGGGAGCAGTTCTTC. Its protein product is CASSSRQGGEQFF.

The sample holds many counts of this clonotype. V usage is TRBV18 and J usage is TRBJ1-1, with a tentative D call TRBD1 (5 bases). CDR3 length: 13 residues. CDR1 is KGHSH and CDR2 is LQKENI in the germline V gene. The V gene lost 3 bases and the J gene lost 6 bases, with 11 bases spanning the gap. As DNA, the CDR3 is TGTGCCAGCTCACCGGCCCTAGGGGCTGAAGCTTTCTTT. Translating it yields CASSPALGAEAFF.

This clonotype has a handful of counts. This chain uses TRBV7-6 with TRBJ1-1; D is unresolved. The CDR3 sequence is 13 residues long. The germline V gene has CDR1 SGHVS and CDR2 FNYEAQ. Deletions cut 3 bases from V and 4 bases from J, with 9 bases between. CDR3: CASSFQAGTEAFF. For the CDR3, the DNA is TGTGCCAGCAGCTTCCAAGCAGGCACTGAAGCTTTCTTT.

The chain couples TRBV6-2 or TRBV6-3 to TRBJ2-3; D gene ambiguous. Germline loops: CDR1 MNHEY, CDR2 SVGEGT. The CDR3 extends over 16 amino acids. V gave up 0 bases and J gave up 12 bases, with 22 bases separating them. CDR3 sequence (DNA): TGTGCCAGCAGTTACTCCCCTCGGACCCCTACGGTTACTCAGTATTTT. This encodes CASSYSPRTPTVTQYF.

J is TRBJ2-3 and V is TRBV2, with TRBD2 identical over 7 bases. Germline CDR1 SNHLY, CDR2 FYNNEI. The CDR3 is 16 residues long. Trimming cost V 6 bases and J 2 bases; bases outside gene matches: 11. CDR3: CASRSGRGSNTDTQYF. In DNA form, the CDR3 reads TGTGCCAGCAGGTCTGGGCGGGGGTCTAACACAGATACGCAGTATTTT.

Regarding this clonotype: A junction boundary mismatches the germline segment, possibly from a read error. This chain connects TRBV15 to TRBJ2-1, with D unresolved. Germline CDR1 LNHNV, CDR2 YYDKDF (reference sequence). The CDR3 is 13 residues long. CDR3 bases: TGTGCCGCCAGCACCCCCTACAACAATGAGCAGTTCTTC. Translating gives CAASTPYNNEQFF.

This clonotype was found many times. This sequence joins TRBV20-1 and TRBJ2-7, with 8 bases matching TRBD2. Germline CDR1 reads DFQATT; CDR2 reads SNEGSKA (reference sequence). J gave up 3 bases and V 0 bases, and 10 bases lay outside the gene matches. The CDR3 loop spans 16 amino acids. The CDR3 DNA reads TGCAGTGCTAGAGATCGCGGGGGGCGGACCTTCTACGAGCAGTACTTC. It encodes CSARDRGGRTFYEQYF.

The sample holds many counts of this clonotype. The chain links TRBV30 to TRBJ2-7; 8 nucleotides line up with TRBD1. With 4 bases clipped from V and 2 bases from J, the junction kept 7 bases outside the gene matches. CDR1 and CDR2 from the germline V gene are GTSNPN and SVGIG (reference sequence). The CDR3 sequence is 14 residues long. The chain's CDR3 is CAWKGTGLAYEQYF. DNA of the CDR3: TGTGCCTGGAAGGGGACAGGCCTAGCCTACGAGCAGTACTTC.

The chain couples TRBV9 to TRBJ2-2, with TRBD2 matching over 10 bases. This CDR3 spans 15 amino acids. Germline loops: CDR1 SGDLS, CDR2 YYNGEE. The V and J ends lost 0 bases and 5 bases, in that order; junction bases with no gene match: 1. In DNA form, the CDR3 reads TGTGCCAGCAGCGTAGGACTAGCGGGTACCGGGGAGCTGTTTTTT. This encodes CASSVGLAGTGELFF.